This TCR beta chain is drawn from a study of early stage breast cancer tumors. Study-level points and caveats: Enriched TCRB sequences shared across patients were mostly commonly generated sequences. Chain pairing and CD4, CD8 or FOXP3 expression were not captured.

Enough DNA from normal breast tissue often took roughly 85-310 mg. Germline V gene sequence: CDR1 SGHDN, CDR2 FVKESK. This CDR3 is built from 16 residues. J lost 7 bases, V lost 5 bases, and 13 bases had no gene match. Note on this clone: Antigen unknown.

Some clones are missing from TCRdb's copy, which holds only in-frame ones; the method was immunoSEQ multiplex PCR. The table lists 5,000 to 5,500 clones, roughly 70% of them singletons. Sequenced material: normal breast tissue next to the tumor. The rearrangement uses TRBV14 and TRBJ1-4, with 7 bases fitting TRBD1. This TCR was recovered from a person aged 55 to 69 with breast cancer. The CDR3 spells CASSERYPQGGEKLFF. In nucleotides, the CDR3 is TGTGCCAGCAGCGAAAGATACCCCCAGGGGGGTGAAAAACTGTTTTTT.